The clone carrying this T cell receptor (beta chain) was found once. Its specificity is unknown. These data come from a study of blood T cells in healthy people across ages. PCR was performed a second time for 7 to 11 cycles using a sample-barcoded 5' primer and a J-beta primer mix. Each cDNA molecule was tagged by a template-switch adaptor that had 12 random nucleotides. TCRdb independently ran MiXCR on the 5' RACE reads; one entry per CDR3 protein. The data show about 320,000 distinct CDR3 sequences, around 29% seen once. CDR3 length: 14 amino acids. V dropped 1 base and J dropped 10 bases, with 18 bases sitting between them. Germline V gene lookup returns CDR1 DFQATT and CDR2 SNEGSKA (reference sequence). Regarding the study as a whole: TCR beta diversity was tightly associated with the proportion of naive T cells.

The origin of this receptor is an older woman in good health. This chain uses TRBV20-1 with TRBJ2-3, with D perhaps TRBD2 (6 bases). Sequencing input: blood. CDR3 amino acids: CSARGPGLDGAQYF. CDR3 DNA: TGCAGTGCTAGAGGTCCGGGACTGGACGGAGCGCAGTATTTT.